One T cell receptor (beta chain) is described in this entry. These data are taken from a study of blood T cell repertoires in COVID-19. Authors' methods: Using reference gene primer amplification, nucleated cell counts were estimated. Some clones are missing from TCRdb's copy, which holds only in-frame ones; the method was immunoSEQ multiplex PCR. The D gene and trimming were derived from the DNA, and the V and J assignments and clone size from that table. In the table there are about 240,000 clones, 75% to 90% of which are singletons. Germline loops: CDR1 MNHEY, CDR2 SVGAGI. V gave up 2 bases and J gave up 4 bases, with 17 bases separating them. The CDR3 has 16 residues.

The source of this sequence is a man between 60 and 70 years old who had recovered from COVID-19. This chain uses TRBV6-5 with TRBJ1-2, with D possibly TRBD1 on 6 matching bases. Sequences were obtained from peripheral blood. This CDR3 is CASSYVRDIWAYGYTF. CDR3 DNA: TGTGCCAGCAGTTACGTCCGGGACATTTGGGCCTATGGCTACACCTTC.